Sequencing of this TCR beta chain was carried out in a study of T cells in pancreatic ductal adenocarcinoma. Study-wide findings and caveats: Blood clonality (roughly 0.07) did not differ significantly from tumor (around 0.12).

Surgery without prior neoadjuvant therapy was the treatment of the selected pancreatic ductal adenocarcinoma patients. CDR1 and CDR2 from the germline V gene are LGHNA and YSLEER. The CDR3 has 14 amino acids. V was pared by 1 base and J by 2 bases, with 9 bases between. The protocol was immunoSEQ multiplex PCR, while the TCRdb copy is restricted to in-frame clones and leaves out a portion. The data hold over 100,000 clones, with 90% to 95% observed a single time. In the case of this clone: Its antigen is unidentified.

The chain employs TRBV4-3 and TRBJ2-7, with D possibly TRBD2 on 5 matching bases. Sequencing was done on a sample of PBMCs. The TCR originated in a human donor with pancreatic ductal adenocarcinoma. The CDR3 region has the DNA TGCGCCAGCAGCCAAGGTCCGGGAACCTACGAGCAGTACTTC. Translated: CASSQGPGTYEQYF.